A selection of T cell receptor beta chains follows, all from one sample in a study of blood T cell repertoires in COVID-19. The assay was immunoSEQ multiplex PCR, and TCRdb's table has in-frame clones only and misses some. The table includes fewer than 450,000 clones, around nine tenths detected once. Specimen: peripheral blood. The receptors were sampled from a woman between 65 and 79 years old with COVID-19, enrolled during active disease. Both conserved end residues are part of each CDR3. The order of the fields is clone size, J gene, V gene, D gene, CDR3 protein, CDR3 DNA. D genes are given only for firm matches. Size is omitted from some rows. Given values are once, few, many or a class for expanded clones.

clone size: -
J gene: TRBJ1-1
V gene: TRBV4-3
D gene: -
CDR3 protein: CASSQDLVAAGETEAFF
CDR3 DNA: TGCGCCAGCAGCCAAGATCTAGTCGCGGCAGGGGAGACTGAAGCTTTCTTT

clone size: once
J gene: TRBJ2-5
V gene: TRBV10-3
D gene: TRBD1
CDR3 protein: CAISLTGAETQYF
CDR3 DNA: TGTGCCATCAGTTTGACAGGGGCAGAGACCCAGTACTTC

clone size: -
J gene: TRBJ1-3
V gene: TRBV12-5
D gene: -
CDR3 protein: CASGLVLVPGNTIYF
CDR3 DNA: TGTGCTAGTGGTTTGGTACTGGTGCCTGGAAACACCATATATTTT

clone size: -
J gene: TRBJ2-1
V gene: TRBV27
D gene: TRBD2
CDR3 protein: CASTISAGGSYNEQFF
CDR3 DNA: TGTGCCAGCACCATATCAGCGGGGGGCTCTTACAATGAGCAGTTCTTC

clone size: -
J gene: TRBJ2-7
V gene: TRBV9
D gene: -
CDR3 protein: CASSDSSTGKIYEQYF
CDR3 DNA: TGTGCCAGCAGCGACTCCTCCACAGGGAAAATTTATGAGCAGTACTTC

clone size: -
J gene: TRBJ1-1
V gene: TRBV27
D gene: TRBD1
CDR3 protein: CASRSGGTEAFF
CDR3 DNA: TGTGCCAGCCGCTCAGGGGGCACTGAAGCTTTCTTT

clone size: -
J gene: TRBJ1-5
V gene: TRBV27
D gene: -
CDR3 protein: CASSILQGQPQHF
CDR3 DNA: TGTGCCAGCAGTATCTTACAGGGCCAGCCCCAGCATTTT

clone size: once
J gene: TRBJ2-2
V gene: TRBV7-3
D gene: -
CDR3 protein: CASSPPGGELFF
CDR3 DNA: TGTGCCAGCAGCCCACCGGGCGGGGAGCTGTTTTTT

clone size: -
J gene: TRBJ1-3
V gene: TRBV29-1
D gene: -
CDR3 protein: CSVEDNFLSGVLGNTIYF
CDR3 DNA: TGCAGCGTTGAAGATAATTTTTTATCAGGCGTTCTTGGAAACACCATATATTTT

clone size: few
J gene: TRBJ1-5
V gene: TRBV5-6
D gene: TRBD1
CDR3 protein: CASSSGGTGNQPQHF
CDR3 DNA: TGTGCCAGCAGCTCGGGCGGGACAGGCAATCAGCCCCAGCATTTT

clone size: -
J gene: TRBJ2-7
V gene: TRBV7-2
D gene: TRBD1
CDR3 protein: CASSLRDRGQYEQYF
CDR3 DNA: TGTGCCAGCAGCTTACGGGACAGGGGGCAATACGAGCAGTACTTC

clone size: -
J gene: TRBJ1-5
V gene: TRBV19
D gene: -
CDR3 protein: CASSFPGGAGNQPQHF
CDR3 DNA: TGTGCCAGTAGTTTTCCCGGGGGGGCCGGCAATCAGCCCCAGCATTTT

clone size: -
J gene: TRBJ1-5
V gene: TRBV19
D gene: -
CDR3 protein: CASSIPFLNQPQHF
CDR3 DNA: TGTGCCAGTAGTATTCCTTTTTTAAATCAGCCCCAGCATTTT

clone size: -
J gene: TRBJ1-1
V gene: TRBV28
D gene: TRBD1
CDR3 protein: CASRNNPGQGAPEAFF
CDR3 DNA: TGTGCCAGCAGGAATAATCCGGGACAGGGGGCCCCTGAAGCTTTCTTT

clone size: -
J gene: TRBJ2-1
V gene: TRBV18
D gene: TRBD2
CDR3 protein: CASSPRTSGGSYNEQFF
CDR3 DNA: TGTGCCAGCTCACCTAGGACTAGCGGGGGGTCCTACAATGAGCAGTTCTTC

clone size: -
J gene: TRBJ1-1
V gene: TRBV5-5
D gene: -
CDR3 protein: CASSLNSNVAFF
CDR3 DNA: TGTGCCAGCAGCTTGAACTCAAACGTGGCTTTCTTT

clone size: -
J gene: TRBJ1-5
V gene: TRBV3-1/TRBV3-2
D gene: TRBD1
CDR3 protein: CASSQGTGSNQPQHF
CDR3 DNA: TGTGCCAGCAGCCAGGGGACAGGGAGCAATCAGCCCCAGCATTTT

clone size: -
J gene: TRBJ1-2
V gene: TRBV29-1
D gene: -
CDR3 protein: CSGITEGEYGYTF
CDR3 DNA: TGCAGCGGCATAACCGAGGGAGAGTATGGCTACACCTTC

clone size: once
J gene: TRBJ2-7
V gene: TRBV7-9
D gene: TRBD2
CDR3 protein: CASSPPSGGDHEQYF
CDR3 DNA: TGTGCCAGCAGCCCTCCGAGCGGGGGGGATCACGAGCAGTACTTC

clone size: -
J gene: TRBJ2-5
V gene: TRBV7-7
D gene: -
CDR3 protein: CASSLPGEETQYF
CDR3 DNA: TGTGCCAGCAGCCTCCCGGGGGAAGAGACCCAGTACTTC

clone size: -
J gene: TRBJ2-5
V gene: TRBV7-9
D gene: TRBD2
CDR3 protein: CASSLLVSSGGSGTQYF
CDR3 DNA: TGTGCCAGCAGCTTGCTTGTTAGTAGCGGGGGATCAGGGACCCAGTACTTC

clone size: -
J gene: TRBJ1-2
V gene: TRBV7-9
D gene: -
CDR3 protein: CASSLRQPSNGYTF
CDR3 DNA: TGTGCCAGCAGCTTACGACAGCCCTCGAATGGCTACACCTTC

clone size: -
J gene: TRBJ1-2
V gene: TRBV5-1
D gene: -
CDR3 protein: CASSWGQQGRVNYGYTF
CDR3 DNA: TGCGCCAGCAGCTGGGGCCAGCAGGGCCGGGTGAACTATGGCTACACCTTC

clone size: -
J gene: TRBJ1-1
V gene: TRBV6-5
D gene: TRBD1
CDR3 protein: CASRTGTEAFF
CDR3 DNA: TGTGCCAGCAGGACAGGGACTGAAGCTTTCTTT

clone size: -
J gene: TRBJ2-7
V gene: TRBV11-2
D gene: TRBD2
CDR3 protein: CASSSTSGGLNSYEQYF
CDR3 DNA: TGTGCCAGCAGCTCGACTAGCGGGGGACTAAATTCCTACGAGCAGTACTTC